The 17 T cell receptor beta chains in this list originate from one sample, sequenced in a study of Graves' ophthalmopathy and Graves' hyperthyroidism. Amplified TCR beta CDR3 regions were obtained using RNA transcripts as template. First-round RT-PCR used HTBI primers; second-round multiplex PCR followed. TCRdb used MiXCR to reprocess the multiplex PCR reads, holding one entry per CDR3 protein. The sample includes some 360,000 distinct CDR3 sequences, about 17% of them seen just once. Sequenced input: peripheral blood. All receptors come from an adult woman with stable Graves' hyperthyroidism.

This clonotype was recorded many times. The chain combines TRBV27 with TRBJ2-3, with D tentatively TRBD2 (6 bases). This CDR3 is built from 15 residues. The ends were cut back, 2 bases at V and 2 bases at J, with 11 bases in the middle. Germline values: CDR1 MNHEY, CDR2 SMNVEV (reference sequence). CDR3 in amino acids: CASSLRGSSTDTQYF. The DNA of the CDR3 is TGTGCCAGCAGTTTACGGGGGTCCTCCACAGATACGCAGTATTTT.

In this sample, this clonotype turned up many times. This chain links TRBV27 with TRBJ2-7, with D hard to call. CDR1 MNHEY and CDR2 SMNVEV come from the germline V gene (reference sequence). The V and J ends lost 0 bases and 5 bases respectively, with 8 bases between them. The CDR3 runs 13 residues. The CDR3 bases are TGTGCCAGCAGTTTATCCGCTAGGGACGAGCAGTACTTC. Translation gives CASSLSARDEQYF.

Ten or more counts support this clonotype. V gene TRBV27 combines with J gene TRBJ2-2, with D possibly TRBD1 on 5 matching bases. The ends were cut back, 7 bases at V and 9 bases at J, with 18 bases in the middle. Germline assignment: CDR1 MNHEY and CDR2 SMNVEV (reference sequence). CDR3 length equals 14 residues. CDR3 sequence (DNA): TGTGCCAGCAAGGTTCGCAGGGCCTCCAGGGAGCTGTTTTTT. This encodes CASKVRRASRELFF.

Concerning this clonotype itself: A much larger clone sits a single nucleotide away, making a read error possible. The chain uses TRBV12-3 or TRBV12-4 and TRBJ1-4, with 7 bases fitting TRBD1. The CDR3 has 15 amino acids. V trimming: 5 bases; J trimming: 5 bases; junction bases outside the gene matches: 8. CDR3 sequence (DNA): TGTGCCAGCAGTGCCCGGGACAGCGTGAATGAAAAACTGTTTTTT. Protein product: CASSARDSVNEKLFF.

This clonotype was picked up many times. The V gene is TRBV28, the J gene TRBJ2-4; D ambiguous. The CDR3 runs to 13 residues. From germline, CDR1 is MDHEN and CDR2 SYDVKM. Trimming took 6 bases from V and 7 from J, leaving 13 bases between them. The DNA for the CDR3 is TGTGCCAGCAGCCCGTCGGGTGGGAACATTCAGTACTTC. The encoded protein is CASSPSGGNIQYF. Full variable domain (missing parts from reference TRBV28 and TRBJ2-4): DVKVTQSSRYLVKRTGEKVFLECVQDMDHENMFWYRQDPGLGLRLIYFSYDVKMKEKGDIPEGYSVSREKKERFSLILESASTNQTSMYLCASSPSGGNIQYFGAGTRLSVL.

This clonotype was detected ten times or more. A read error is possible here, since a much larger clone lies one base away. V is TRBV6-5 and J is TRBJ2-5; the D gene could be TRBD1 or TRBD2 (6 bases each). CDR1 is MNHEY, CDR2 SVGAGI, per germline. The length of the CDR3 is 14 residues. V was shortened by 4 bases and J by 5 bases, with 14 bases between the two germline ends. The CDR3 here is CASSWGAGGETQYF. The CDR3 DNA follows: TGTGCCAGCAGTTGGGGGGCAGGCGGGGAGACCCAGTACTTC.

This clonotype came up many times. This chain uses TRBV6-1 with TRBJ1-2, with TRBD1 matching over 10 bases. Losses at the gene ends were 3 bases for V and 0 bases for J; bases not matched to a gene: 10. Germline CDR1 and CDR2: MNHNS and SASEGT. The CDR3 sequence is 18 residues long. CDR3 nucleotides: TGTGCCAGCAGTGAGCGACAGGGGGCGAGTATCACTAACTATGGCTACACCTTC. It specifies CASSERQGASITNYGYTF.

This clonotype was seen ten or more times. V gene TRBV5-5 combines with J gene TRBJ2-7; D is uncertain. CDR1 SGHKS and CDR2 YYEKEE come from the germline V gene (reference sequence). Trimming cost V 1 base and J 6 bases, with 14 bases left between them. This CDR3 comprises 14 residues. The CDR3 DNA sequence: TGTGCCAGCAGCTTGCCGCCGCGGTCGGGCGAGCAGTACTTC. This encodes CASSLPPRSGEQYF.

This clonotype was picked up many times. The CDR3 coding sequence is TGTGCCAGCAGTGAAGGGTGGGGCCGCTCCTATGGCTACACCTTC. Its protein is CASSEGWGRSYGYTF. J is TRBJ1-2 and V is TRBV2; D may be TRBD1 (5 bases). V was pared by 1 base and J by 4 bases, with 13 bases between. The CDR3 has 15 residues. Germline loops: CDR1 SNHLY, CDR2 FYNNEI.

This clonotype was counted many times. The CDR3 coding sequence is TGCAGTGCTCCATCGAGGGCGGGAGAGGGGAACATTCAGTACTTC. It codes for CSAPSRAGEGNIQYF. This chain connects TRBV20-1 to TRBJ2-4; 7 bases fit TRBD2. In germline, CDR1 is DFQATT, CDR2 SNEGSKA (reference sequence). This CDR3 comprises 15 residues. The J segment lost 7 bases and the V segment lost 5 bases, leaving 14 bases of the junction unmatched.

This clonotype appeared many times. The V call is TRBV20-1, the J call TRBJ2-7; possible D gene TRBD2, 5 bases. Per the germline V gene, CDR1 is DFQATT and CDR2 is SNEGSKA (reference sequence). The CDR3 runs 10 residues. The V and J ends lost 6 bases and 7 bases respectively, with 10 bases between them. The CDR3 loop is CSAIGLEQYF. In nucleotides, the CDR3 is TGCAGTGCAATTGGACTGGAGCAGTACTTC.

V gene TRBV20-1 combines with J gene TRBJ2-5; 10 bases fit TRBD2. V trimming: 2 bases; J trimming: 6 bases; junction bases outside the gene matches: 6. The CDR3 has 14 residues. The germline CDR1 and CDR2 sequences are DFQATT and SNEGSKA (reference sequence). The CDR3 region has the DNA TGCAGTGCTAGATCCCCGGGACTAGCGAAGACCCAGTACTTC. Residues: CSARSPGLAKTQYF.

This clonotype was seen repeatedly, ten times or more. V and J are TRBV6-4 and TRBJ1-3; 7 nucleotides agree with TRBD1. V shed 7 bases, J shed 0 bases, and the junction held 12 bases outside the gene matches. The CDR3 is 17 amino acids. Germline assignment: CDR1 MRHNA and CDR2 SNTAGT. CDR3 sequence: CASKPANRGHSGNTIYF. The CDR3 DNA sequence: TGTGCCAGCAAACCCGCGAACAGGGGCCACTCTGGAAACACCATATATTTT.

The V call is TRBV18, the J call TRBJ1-1; D not certain. The V gene lost 4 bases and the J gene lost 0 bases, with 9 bases spanning the gap. CDR1 and CDR2 from the germline V gene are KGHSH and LQKENI. The length of the CDR3 is 14 residues. The CDR3 protein is CASSLNILNTEAFF. DNA for the CDR3: TGTGCCAGCTCACTAAACATTCTGAACACTGAAGCTTTCTTT.

The chain employs TRBV20-1 and TRBJ2-7; possibly TRBD2 for D (5 bases). The CDR3 length is 13 residues. Germline assignment: CDR1 DFQATT and CDR2 SNEGSKA (reference sequence). V was shortened by 2 bases and J by 3 bases, with 11 bases between the two germline ends. The DNA for the CDR3 is TGCAGTGCTAGAAACACGGGAAACTACGAGCAGTACTTC. Translated, it gives CSARNTGNYEQYF.

At least ten counts were recorded for this clonotype. The chain combines TRBV2 with TRBJ1-2, with 8 positions matching TRBD1. This CDR3 region has 14 residues. Trimming removed 8 bases from V and 5 bases from J; junction bases left unmatched: 10. Germline CDR1 reads SNHLY; CDR2 reads FYNNEI. The CDR3 DNA follows: TGTGCCAGCCAAAGGACAGGGAGGGTGTATGGCTACACCTTC. Amino acids: CASQRTGRVYGYTF.

This clonotype was counted at least ten times. The V call is TRBV4-2, the J call TRBJ1-2; no clear D. Trimming cost V 0 bases and J 6 bases, with 14 bases left between them. CDR3 length: 15 residues. The germline gives CDR1 LGHNA, CDR2 YNFKEQ. CDR3 sequence (DNA): TGTGCCAGCAGCCAAGAAGGTCGGCCCGTGGATGGCTACACCTTC. Protein sequence: CASSQEGRPVDGYTF.